This T cell receptor beta chain was profiled in a study of T cell responses to AZD1222 COVID-19 vaccine. Study-level points and caveats: The sample set comprised mostly white British donors with more females, and clonal diversity was possibly underestimated. Spike-specific TCR breadth and depth were elevated following two AZD1222 doses. CD4 TCRs covered the whole spike, strongest at regions 160-218 and 743-854. Per reports, nearly half of all spike-specific TCRs target regions that are unmutated in variants.

This CDR3 region has 14 residues. Deletions cut 0 bases from V and 3 bases from J, with 7 bases between. In germline, CDR1 is SGHRS, CDR2 YFSETQ. This clone was found a few times. Its antigen is unknown. Measured with immunoSEQ multiplex PCR; TCRdb has only the in-frame clones, and not every one. The sample holds 110,000 or so clones, 88% seen once. V gene TRBV5-1 combines with J gene TRBJ1-3, with D maybe TRBD1 (5 bases). This TCR came from an adult who received the AZD1222 COVID-19 vaccine. The sample in question was peripheral blood, obtained 28 days after the second AZD1222 dose. The CDR3 sequence is CASSLEGDGNTIYF. As DNA, the CDR3 is TGCGCCAGCAGCTTGGAAGGGGATGGAAACACCATATATTTT.